The sequence of this TCR beta chain was determined in a study of technical replicates of blood from a few donors. Only in-frame clones appear in the TCRdb table, and some are missing; sequencing was by immunoSEQ multiplex PCR. The sample has about 12,000 clones, around 91% seen once. The CDR3 is 17 residues long. With 3 bases removed from V and 4 bases from J, the gap between germline ends came to 19 bases. Germline CDR1 MGHRA, CDR2 YSYEKL. This chain uses TRBV4-1 with TRBJ1-3; D is ambiguous. This TCR derives from a human donor in good health. Specimen: PBMCs. The CDR3 DNA is TGCGCCAGCAGCCAGGCTCAGCCCGGGTCCAAGGGAAACACCATATATTTT. This codes for CASSQAQPGSKGNTIYF.